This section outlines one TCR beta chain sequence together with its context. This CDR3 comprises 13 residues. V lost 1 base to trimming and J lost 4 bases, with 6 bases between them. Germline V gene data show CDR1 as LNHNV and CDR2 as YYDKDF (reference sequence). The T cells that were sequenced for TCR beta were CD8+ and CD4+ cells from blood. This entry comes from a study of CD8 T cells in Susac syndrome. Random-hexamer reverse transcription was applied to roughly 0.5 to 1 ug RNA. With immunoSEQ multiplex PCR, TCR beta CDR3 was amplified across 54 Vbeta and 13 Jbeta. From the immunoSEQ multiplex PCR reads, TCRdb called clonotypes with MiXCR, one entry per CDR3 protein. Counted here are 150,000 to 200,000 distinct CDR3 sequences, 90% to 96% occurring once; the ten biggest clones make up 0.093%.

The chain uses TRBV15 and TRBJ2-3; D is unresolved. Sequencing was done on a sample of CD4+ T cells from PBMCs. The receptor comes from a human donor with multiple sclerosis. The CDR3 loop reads CATSRGSPDTQYF. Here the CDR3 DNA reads TGTGCCACCAGCAGAGGATCACCAGATACGCAGTATTTT.